This T cell receptor (beta chain) was obtained from a study of beta chain features in type 1 diabetes. The study's findings and limits: It was among patients, rather than healthy donors, that naive, central memory and Treg TCRB repertoires appeared more similar. TCRB CDR3s were moderately but significantly shorter in Type 1 diabetes patients in all four CD4+ subsets.

The isolated RNA, all of it, was reverse transcribed, so expressed TCRB transcripts were what got sequenced. Libraries were prepared by immunoSEQ multiplex PCR; TCRdb keeps only in-frame clonotypes and omits some of them. This sample yields about 340,000 clones, of which approximately 12% are seen a single time; nearly 0.015% belongs to the top ten. The CDR3 covers 13 residues. Germline assignment: CDR1 LNHDA and CDR2 SQIVND (reference sequence). V dropped 6 bases and J dropped 9; count of bases not matched to a gene: 8. Via the markers CD45RO/CCR7/CD25/CD127/CD95/CD27, stem cell-like memory, regulatory, central memory and naive CD4+ cells were sorted. A word on this clone: As yet, its antigen is unknown.

V is TRBV19 and J is TRBJ2-1; 7 nucleotides agree with TRBD2. This sequence was found in a woman aged 18-29 years with type 1 diabetes. The sequencing sample was made of naive CD4+ T cells from blood. CDR3 DNA: TGTGCCAGTAGCCCGGACGGCGGGAGTGAGCAGTTCTTC. Residues: CASSPDGGSEQFF.